This T cell receptor beta chain was documented in a study of T cells in Graves' hyperthyroidism and ophthalmopathy. Details on this clonotype: The conserved final phenylalanine or tryptophan is absent from the CDR3, which likely points to a read error. No DNA is shown, since the ends of the CDR3 on it are uncertain; the CDR3 is the one TCRdb lists.

Amplified TCR beta CDR3 regions came from RNA transcripts. First-round RT-PCR targeting the TCR CDR3 was performed with the HTBI primer set. In TCRdb, the multiplex PCR reads were re-called with MiXCR into one record per CDR3 protein. The sample has about 610,000 distinct CDR3 sequences; around 46% are singletons. This sequence originates from a woman aged 18-35 years with Graves' hyperthyroidism. Sequencing input: peripheral blood or thyroid tissue (not recorded which).

CDR3 loop: CAISESGTG. The gene calls are TRBV10-3 and TRBJ2-5; the table's TRBD1 call for D was not verified on the DNA. With termini counted, the CDR3 has 9 amino acids. The V gene's germline CDR1 is ENHRY and CDR2 SYGVKD.